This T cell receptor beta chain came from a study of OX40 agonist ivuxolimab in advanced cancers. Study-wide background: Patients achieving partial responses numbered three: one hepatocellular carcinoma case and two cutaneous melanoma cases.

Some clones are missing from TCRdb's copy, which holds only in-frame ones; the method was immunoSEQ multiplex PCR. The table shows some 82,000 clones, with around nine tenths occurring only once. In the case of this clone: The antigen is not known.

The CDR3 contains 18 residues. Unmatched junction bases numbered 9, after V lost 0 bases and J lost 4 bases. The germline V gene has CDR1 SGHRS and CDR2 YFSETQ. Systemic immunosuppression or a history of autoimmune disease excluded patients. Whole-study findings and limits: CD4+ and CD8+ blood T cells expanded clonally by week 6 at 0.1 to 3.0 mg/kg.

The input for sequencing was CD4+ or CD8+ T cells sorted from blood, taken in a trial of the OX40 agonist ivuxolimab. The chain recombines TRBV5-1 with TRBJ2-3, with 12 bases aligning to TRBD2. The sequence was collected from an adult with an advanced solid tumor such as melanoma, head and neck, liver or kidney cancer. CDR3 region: CASSLAGLAGGPADTQYF. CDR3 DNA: TGCGCCAGCAGCTTGGCAGGGCTAGCGGGAGGGCCAGCAGATACGCAGTATTTT.